This is a list of T cell receptor beta chains from one sample in a study of T cells after posttransplantation cyclophosphamide. Generated by immunoSEQ multiplex PCR, the TCRdb table keeps only in-frame clones and is missing some. The table lists approximately 32,000 clones, roughly 89% of them singletons. The sequencing sample was made of PBMCs. These receptors came from a woman in her 40s with a blood cancer, CMV-positive, and with a related stem cell donor. CDR3s include the opening cysteine and the closing phenylalanine or tryptophan. D genes are given only for firm matches. Clone size is given for some rows only: seen once, a few or many times, or a class if the clone is expanded.

d_call	clone_size	j_call	v_call	cdr3_nt	cdr3_aa
NA	NA	TRBJ2-1	TRBV27	TGTGCCAGCAGGAGGGGGGCTAGCGGTTACAATGAGCAGTTCTTC	CASRRGASGYNEQFF
TRBD1	NA	TRBJ1-6	TRBV7-9	TGTGCCAGCAGCCCCCGGGACAGGTTAAATTCACCCCTCCACTTT	CASSPRDRLNSPLHF
NA	NA	TRBJ2-5	TRBV19	TGTGCCAGTAGGTCGGTCGGCAGGGGTGTCCAAGAGACCCAGTACTTC	CASRSVGRGVQETQYF
NA	NA	TRBJ1-1	TRBV28	TGTGCCAGCAGTTTAGAGGTATTAGGGGCCACTGAAGCTTTCTTT	CASSLEVLGATEAFF
TRBD2	NA	TRBJ2-7	TRBV6-5	TGTGCCAGCAGTGCAGCGGGGGGGCCGGGTGAGCAGTACTTC	CASSAAGGPGEQYF
NA	once	TRBJ2-5	TRBV7-2	TGTGCCAGCAGCAGAGACAGATTACAAGAGACCCAGTACTTC	CASSRDRLQETQYF
NA	once	TRBJ2-3	TRBV7-9	TGTGCCAGCAGACCCGGGACTGCGGTAGATACGCAGTATTTT	CASRPGTAVDTQYF
TRBD1	NA	TRBJ1-5	TRBV2	TGTGCCAGCAGTGGACAGGGGTTAGGCAATCAGCCCCAGCATTTT	CASSGQGLGNQPQHF
NA	NA	TRBJ1-4	TRBV6-5	TGTGCCAGCACCAAGGGGCAGGTTAATGAAAAACTGTTTTTT	CASTKGQVNEKLFF
NA	NA	TRBJ1-1	TRBV4-1	TGCGCCAGCAGCCCCAACCCGGGCACTGAAGCTTTCTTT	CASSPNPGTEAFF
TRBD1	NA	TRBJ1-2	TRBV7-9	TGTGCCAGCAGCGCGGGACAGGCGAACTATGGCTACACCTTC	CASSAGQANYGYTF
NA	NA	TRBJ1-2	TRBV27	TGTGCCAGCAGTTTGAAAGGGAGAATCAACTATGGCTACACCTTC	CASSLKGRINYGYTF
TRBD2	NA	TRBJ2-3	TRBV27	TGTGCCAGCAGTCGCGTCCGGGGCGGGGGGCCCGCAGATACGCAGTATTTT	CASSRVRGGGPADTQYF
TRBD1	NA	TRBJ1-4	TRBV4-1	TGCGCCAGCAGCCCCCGGGACAGGGCTAATGAAAAACTGTTTTTT	CASSPRDRANEKLFF
NA	NA	TRBJ1-2	TRBV10-3	TGTGCCATCAGTGAGTCCGGAGGGAAGGGAGGCTACACCTTC	CAISESGGKGGYTF
NA	NA	TRBJ1-5	TRBV28	TGTGCCAGCAGTTTGCAGCGGACAGAGGAATATAGCAATCAGCCCCAGCATTTT	CASSLQRTEEYSNQPQHF
NA	NA	TRBJ2-1	TRBV5-8	TGTGCCAGCAGCTCCGGACTAACAGGGGCACCTTACAATGAGCAGTTCTTC	CASSSGLTGAPYNEQFF
NA	NA	TRBJ2-3	TRBV11-3	TGTGCCAGCAGCTTGGGCCGCTCACATACGCAGTATTTT	CASSLGRSHTQYF
NA	NA	TRBJ2-7	TRBV28	TGTGCCAGCAGCTCGGACTGGCTCGAGCAGTACTTC	CASSSDWLEQYF
TRBD1	NA	TRBJ2-7	TRBV9	TGTGCCAGCAGCGCGGGACAGGGTCCCCCCTACGAGCAGTACTTC	CASSAGQGPPYEQYF
TRBD2	NA	TRBJ2-1	TRBV7-2	TGTGCCAGCAGCTTAGCGGGGACTAGCGGGCCGTACAATGAGCAGTTCTTC	CASSLAGTSGPYNEQFF
NA	NA	TRBJ1-2	TRBV15	TGTGCCACCAGCAGAGATCTCAGCGAGGAAGGCTACACCTTC	CATSRDLSEEGYTF
NA	NA	TRBJ2-5	TRBV28	TGTGCCAGCAGACCTCAGGGACAAGAGACCCAGTACTTC	CASRPQGQETQYF
TRBD1	NA	TRBJ1-5	TRBV7-8	TGTGCCAGCAGCTTAGACAGGGGTGGTGTTCAGCCCCAGCATTTT	CASSLDRGGVQPQHF